The 10 T cell receptor beta chains given below trace back to one sample, sequenced in a study of blood T cell repertoires in COVID-19. Sequencing used immunoSEQ multiplex PCR; TCRdb keeps in-frame clones, though not all of them. The sample has some 140,000 clones, about 90% seen once; the top ten hold about 0.55%. The sample was peripheral blood. The origin of the receptors is a man aged 50-60 years with acute or convalescent COVID-19.

The chain recombines TRBV7-9 with TRBJ2-1; 9 bases agree with TRBD2. Looked up from germline, CDR1 is SEHNR and CDR2 is FQNEAQ (reference sequence). Trimming cost V 5 bases and J 0 bases; bases outside gene matches: 5. The CDR3 length is 16 residues. For the CDR3, the DNA is TGTGCCAGCAGCCCCAGCGGGGGGAGCTCCTACAATGAGCAGTTCTTC. This encodes CASSPSGGSSYNEQFF. Drawing the rest from reference TRBV7-9 and TRBJ2-1, the complete variable domain is DTGVSQNPRHKITKRGQNVTFRCDPISEHNRLYWYRQTLGQGPEFLTYFQNEAQLEKSRLLSDRFSAERPKGSFSTLEIQRTEQGDSAMYLCASSPSGGSSYNEQFFGPGTRLTVL.

This sequence joins TRBV28 and TRBJ2-1, with TRBD1 as a possible D gene (6 bases). The ends were cut back, 0 bases at V and 7 bases at J, with 13 bases in the middle. CDR3 length equals 15 residues. Germline V gives CDR1 MDHEN, CDR2 SYDVKM. DNA of the CDR3: TGTGCCAGCAGTTTATGGCAGGGGAATGGTAATGAGCAGTTCTTC. Amino acid sequence: CASSLWQGNGNEQFF.

This clone has only one observation. This chain connects TRBV24-1 to TRBJ2-2; possible D gene TRBD1, 7 bases. Trimming removed 5 bases at V and 3 bases at J, with 15 bases between. Germline V gives CDR1 KGHDR, CDR2 SFDVKD. The CDR3 consists of 16 residues. CDR3 protein: CATSGDRLEDTGELFF. DNA of the CDR3: TGTGCCACCAGTGGGGACAGACTAGAGGACACCGGGGAGCTGTTTTTT.

This chain links TRBV6-4 with TRBJ1-2; TRBD1 matches at 9 bases. The germline V gene encodes CDR1 MRHNA and CDR2 SNTAGT. This CDR3 has 14 residues. Trimming removed 3 bases from V and 8 bases from J; junction bases left unmatched: 7. The CDR3 is CASSEGTGILGYTF. The CDR3 coding sequence is TGTGCCAGCAGTGAAGGGACAGGGATACTCGGCTACACCTTC.

V and J are TRBV9 and TRBJ2-7; possibly TRBD1 for D (6 bases). CDR3 size: 14 residues. Per germline, CDR1 SGDLS and CDR2 YYNGEE. V lost 0 bases, J lost 4 bases, and 11 bases lay in between. CDR3 nucleotide sequence: TGTGCCAGCAGCGTAGGGAAAGGGGGTTACGAGCAGTACTTC. Protein sequence: CASSVGKGGYEQYF.

The V gene is TRBV6-5, the J gene TRBJ2-3; D is perhaps TRBD2 (6 bases). V gave up 6 bases and J gave up 4 bases, with 14 bases separating them. The CDR3 length is 14 residues. In germline, CDR1 is MNHEY, CDR2 SVGAGI. The CDR3 reads CASSPGSFADTQYF. In DNA form, the CDR3 reads TGTGCCAGCAGCCCCGGGAGTTTCGCAGATACGCAGTATTTT.

The gene calls are TRBV4-3 and TRBJ1-2; 8 bases line up with TRBD1. There are 14 residues in the CDR3. The germline CDR1 and CDR2 sequences are LGHNA and YSLEER. V lost 0 bases, J lost 7 bases, and 4 bases stayed unmatched. The CDR3 spells CASSQEIGQGGYTF. As DNA, the CDR3 is TGCGCCAGCAGCCAAGAAATCGGACAGGGTGGCTACACCTTC.

This clone occurred once. The chain has TRBV27 and TRBJ2-1; D possibly corresponds to TRBD1 (7 bases). The CDR3 extends over 11 amino acids. Between the trimmed V and J ends, which lost 5 bases and 10 bases, there was a span of 9 bases. Germline-derived CDR1 and CDR2 are MNHEY and SMNVEV (reference sequence). The CDR3 protein is CASSAGQEQFF. DNA of the CDR3: TGTGCCAGCAGTGCGGGACAGGAGCAGTTCTTC.

Here the CDR3 DNA reads TGTGCCAGCAGGCGGACAGGGGTCCTCAATGAAAAACTGTTTTTT. This gives the protein CASRRTGVLNEKLFF. This chain connects TRBV6-5 to TRBJ1-4; 9 positions agree with TRBD1. CDR3 length: 15 amino acids. CDR1 is MNHEY and CDR2 is SVGAGI in the germline V gene. Trimming took 6 bases from V and 5 from J; bases not matched to a gene: 7.

The chain uses TRBV4-2 and TRBJ2-3, with 8 nucleotides matching TRBD2. This CDR3 region has 20 residues. Germline CDR1 LGHNA, CDR2 YNFKEQ. V dropped 1 base and J dropped 7; count of bases not matched to a gene: 22. The CDR3 sequence is CASSQVRGGSPDQNRYTQYF. As DNA, the CDR3 is TGTGCCAGCAGCCAAGTTCGGGGGGGGAGCCCCGATCAAAACCGATATACGCAGTATTTT.